This T cell receptor (beta chain) was obtained from a study of T cell responses to AZD1222 COVID-19 vaccine (TCRdb year 2021). Some background on the complete study: AZD1222 recipients whose second dose came at about 4 weeks and those whose second dose came at about 12 weeks were combined into one group, since spike-specific TCR depth and breadth did not differ between the two schedules. A total of just over 230 trial participants underwent TCR sequencing, of whom 200 to 220 had received two doses of AZD1222 and some 26 had received two doses of the MenACWY control vaccine. Trial participants were enrolled by age into subgroups of 18-55, 56-69 and 70-plus years, and 148, 28 and 57 TCR-sequenced participants, respectively, were included in these subgroups. The investigation overall reported the following: In the small 56-69-year group, the increase in depth fell short of significance, most likely because of low power. Most participants were white British and females outnumbered males, and the authors suggested that clonal diversity may have been underestimated. No day 14 peak-response samples were available, so repertoires were characterized only after the peak T cell response. Spike-specific TCR breadth and depth rose significantly after two AZD1222 doses compared with day 0 and with MenACWY recipients. Nearly half of unique spike-specific TCRs reportedly recognized epitopes outside regions mutated in the B.1.351 and B.1.1.7 variants. Conclusions about previously exposed vaccinees were limited because only a handful of AZD1222 recipients were SARS-CoV-2 seropositive at baseline. CD4 TCRs associated with the vaccine covered the entire spike protein, and the dominant responses were in regions 160-218 and 743-854.

Regarding this clone: There is no known antigen for this receptor. No base quality information exists; no much larger clone differs at one position.

The time point label, read with the paper, signifies: baseline before first vaccination. The vaccinee samples were drawn from two UK trials, COV001 and COV002, one of which was a single-blind randomized controlled phase 2/3 trial testing AZD1222 (ChAdOx1 nCoV-19) in healthy adults. Trial participant PBMC samples were collected at day 0 and day 28 after the second dose for TCRbeta chain sequencing. The CDR3 regions of human TCRbeta chains were subjected to immunosequencing. The authors' pipeline ran thus. Repertoire TCRs were checked for matches against a reference library of SARS-CoV-2-specific TCRs that had been generated using the MIRA antigen-specificity platform. Breadth meant the fraction of unique TCRs that were SARS-CoV-2-associated, whereas depth meant the fraction of total T cells that were SARS-CoV-2-associated. Using the MIRA data, each spike-specific TCR was assigned both to the spike region to which the TCR was reactive and to a CD4 or CD8 class. Log10-transformed breadth and depth values were compared by one-way ANOVA with Sidak's multiple comparisons tests. The table comes from immuneACCESS by way of TCRdb, which keeps in-frame sequences with V and J called. Part of the clones is missing from these tables; in studies checked, under half for an unresolved V gene and the rest for unknown reasons. V, J and clone size derive from that table, while D and trimming were established from the DNA sequence. This sample has approximately 160,000 clones in its table, and 90% of those were observed once. Around 1.5% of the sample is taken by the ten largest.

Taken from cysteine to phenylalanine, the CDR3 has 18 residues. Just the 54-base CDR3 DNA is kept, in frame starting at base 1. V is cut back by 5 bases and J by 0 bases, with 11 bases in the junction unmatched. Looking up the germline V gene yields CDR1 KGHDR and CDR2 SFDVKD. The specimen was peripheral blood, collected on day 0 of AZD1222 vaccination. This sequence uses TRBV24-1 and TRBJ2-3; 9 bases in the middle match TRBD2. This sequence was found in an adult in good health. The nucleotide sequence is TGTGCCACCAGTGGGGGGGCTAGCGGGGTATTTAGCACAGATACGCAGTATTTT. It translates to CATSGGASGVFSTDTQYF.